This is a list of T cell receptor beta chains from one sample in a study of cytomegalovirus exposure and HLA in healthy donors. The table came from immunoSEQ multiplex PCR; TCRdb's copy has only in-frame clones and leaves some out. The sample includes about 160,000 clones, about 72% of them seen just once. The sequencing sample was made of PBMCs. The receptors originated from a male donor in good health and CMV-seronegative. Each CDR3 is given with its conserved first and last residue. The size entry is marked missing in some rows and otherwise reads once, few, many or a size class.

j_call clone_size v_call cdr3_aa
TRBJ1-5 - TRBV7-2 CASSTRAGDNQPQHF
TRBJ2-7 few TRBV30 CARQATYEQYF
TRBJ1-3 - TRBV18 CASSPDRGNTIYF
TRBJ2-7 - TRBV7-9 CASSLFDEQYF
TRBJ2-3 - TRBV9 CASSPTGGGTDTQYF
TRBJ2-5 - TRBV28 CAGSPQWGRQTQYF
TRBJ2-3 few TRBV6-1 CASSEESGRGSDTQYF
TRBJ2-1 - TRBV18 CASTGQDRYNEQFF
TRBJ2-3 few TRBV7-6 CASRRTSQGFGEDTQYF
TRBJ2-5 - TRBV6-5 CASSNLAGAGTQYF
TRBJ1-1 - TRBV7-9 CASSFGTGGETEAFF
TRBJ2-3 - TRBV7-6 CASSLPRGGLAGPTDTQYF
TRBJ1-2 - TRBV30 CAWNRASGDGYTF
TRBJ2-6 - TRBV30 CAWMGDSLSGANVLTF
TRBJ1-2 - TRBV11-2 CASRMHTGRSGYTF
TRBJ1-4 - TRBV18 CASSRANEKLFF
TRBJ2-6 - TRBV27 CASTWASSGANVLTF
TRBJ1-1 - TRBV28 CASSFSAGRGTEAFF
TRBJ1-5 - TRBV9 CASSAGTGGFNNQPQHF
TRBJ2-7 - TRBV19 CASTSGQGNYEQYF
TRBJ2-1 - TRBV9 CASSASGVYNEQFF
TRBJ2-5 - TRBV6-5 CASRRTGTLQETQYF
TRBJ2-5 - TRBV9 CASTEGLAGGRETQYF
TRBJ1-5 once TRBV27 CASIRTGREVGNQPQHF
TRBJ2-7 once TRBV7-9 CASSDGGTGTYEQYF
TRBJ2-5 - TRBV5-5 CASSFDRGVAQYF
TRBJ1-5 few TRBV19 CASSIAGIRLNQPQHF
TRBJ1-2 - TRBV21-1 CASSTDSSNYGYTF
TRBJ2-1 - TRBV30 CAWSLANEQFF
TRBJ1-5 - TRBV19 CASSIGPNNQPQHF
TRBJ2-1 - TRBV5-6 CASSLDYDHNEQFF
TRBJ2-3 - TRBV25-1 CASSVGTNASTDTQYF
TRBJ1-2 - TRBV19 CASSPGDYGYTF
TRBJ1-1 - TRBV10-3 CAIRVSGRDTEAFF
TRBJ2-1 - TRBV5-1 CASNEQGRNEQFF
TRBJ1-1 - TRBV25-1 CASSGRVGNTEAFF
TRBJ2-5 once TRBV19 CASSIGSPGETQYF
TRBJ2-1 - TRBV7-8 CASSLATSGKYNEQFF